This T cell receptor beta chain was sequenced for a study of cytotoxic CD8 clonotypes in ibrutinib-treated CLL. Looking at the study overall: Response samples followed a median around 11 months of treatment, range 6 to 36.

Here immunoSEQ multiplex PCR was the method, and the copy in TCRdb shows in-frame clones only, minus some. The sample holds about 160,000 clones, nearly 90% seen once. Study-level findings and limits: Samples from sustained-remission and progressing patients were taken at different times.

The CDR3 spans 14 residues. With 3 bases clipped from V and 7 bases from J, the junction kept 5 bases outside the gene matches. Germline assignment: CDR1 SGHTA and CDR2 FQGNSA. Concerning this clone itself: Its matching antigen is unknown.

V usage is TRBV7-2 and J usage is TRBJ1-5; 8 positions match TRBD1. The receptor comes from a human donor with chronic lymphocytic leukemia. The material sequenced was PBMCs, taken at disease progression, from a patient treated with ibrutinib. The CDR3 DNA follows: TGTGCCAGCAGCTTTGGACAGGGCGAACAGCCCCAGCATTTT. This gives the protein CASSFGQGEQPQHF.